The rows below give T cell receptor beta chains drawn from one sample of a study of blood T cell repertoires in COVID-19. Sequencing used immunoSEQ multiplex PCR; TCRdb keeps in-frame clones, though not all of them. Here the sample spans approximately 480,000 clones, nearly 90% being singletons. The material sequenced was peripheral blood. The receptors come from a man younger than 35 with COVID-19, enrolled during active disease. The CDR3 runs from the conserved cysteine through the conserved F or W. D genes are given only for firm matches. Rows give clone size only sometimes, using once, few, many, or a class for an expanded clone.

size: -; V: TRBV11-3; D: -; J: TRBJ2-2; CDR3: CASSHGDAGELFF; DNA: TGTGCCAGCAGCCACGGGGATGCCGGGGAGCTGTTTTTT
size: -; V: TRBV27; D: -; J: TRBJ1-6; CDR3: CASSLSRQTNSPLHF; DNA: TGTGCCAGCAGTTTAAGTCGACAGACTAATTCACCCCTCCACTTT
size: -; V: TRBV11-2; D: -; J: TRBJ1-2; CDR3: CASSNDIYGYTF; DNA: TGTGCCAGCAGTAACGACATCTATGGCTACACCTTC
size: -; V: TRBV14; D: -; J: TRBJ2-2; CDR3: CASSQARAGELFF; DNA: TGTGCCAGCAGCCAAGCACGGGCCGGGGAGCTGTTTTTT
size: -; V: TRBV7-3; D: TRBD1; J: TRBJ2-7; CDR3: CASSWTGGDYEQYF; DNA: TGTGCCAGCAGCTGGACAGGGGGCGACTACGAGCAGTACTTC
size: -; V: TRBV30; D: TRBD1; J: TRBJ1-1; CDR3: CAWRGQGWGTEAFF; DNA: TGTGCCTGGAGGGGACAGGGCTGGGGTACTGAAGCTTTCTTT
size: -; V: TRBV19; D: TRBD2; J: TRBJ2-1; CDR3: CASSIGLAWNEQFF; DNA: TGTGCCAGTAGTATCGGACTAGCTTGGAATGAGCAGTTCTTC
size: -; V: TRBV3-1/TRBV3-2; D: TRBD2; J: TRBJ2-7; CDR3: CASSLLTSAYEQYF; DNA: TGTGCCAGCAGCCTCCTAACTAGCGCCTACGAGCAGTACTTC
size: many; V: TRBV27; D: TRBD1; J: TRBJ2-7; CDR3: CASSPLPGQDATEQYF; DNA: TGTGCCAGCAGCCCTCTTCCGGGACAGGACGCCACCGAGCAGTACTTC
size: -; V: TRBV4-2; D: TRBD2; J: TRBJ2-3; CDR3: CASSQSGTSWDTQYF; DNA: TGTGCCAGCAGCCAATCCGGGACTAGCTGGGATACGCAGTATTTT
size: -; V: TRBV21-1; D: -; J: TRBJ2-5; CDR3: CASSKKQAGTGSQETQYF; DNA: TGTGCCAGCAGCAAAAAACAGGCGGGGACAGGATCCCAAGAGACCCAGTACTTC
size: -; V: TRBV18; D: TRBD1; J: TRBJ1-2; CDR3: CASSSGQGYGYTF; DNA: TGTGCCAGCTCGTCGGGACAGGGCTATGGCTACACCTTC
size: -; V: TRBV9; D: -; J: TRBJ1-2; CDR3: CASSVGPKEGGYGYTF; DNA: TGTGCCAGCAGCGTAGGCCCAAAGGAGGGCGGCTATGGCTACACCTTC
size: -; V: TRBV21-1; D: -; J: TRBJ1-6; CDR3: CASSIGQARRSPLHF; DNA: TGTGCCAGCAGTATCGGACAGGCCCGTCGGTCACCCCTCCACTTT
size: -; V: TRBV27; D: TRBD1; J: TRBJ2-5; CDR3: CASSPRTGLGETQYF; DNA: TGTGCCAGCAGTCCGAGGACAGGGCTTGGCGAGACCCAGTACTTC
size: -; V: TRBV27; D: TRBD2; J: TRBJ2-7; CDR3: CASRFSGGAGYEQYF; DNA: TGTGCCAGCAGATTTAGCGGGGGGGCCGGTTACGAGCAGTACTTC
size: -; V: TRBV18; D: TRBD2; J: TRBJ2-7; CDR3: CASSANPGLAGEQYF; DNA: TGTGCCAGCTCAGCAAATCCGGGACTAGCGGGCGAGCAGTACTTC
size: -; V: TRBV5-1; D: -; J: TRBJ1-1; CDR3: CASRRESDRNTEAFF; DNA: TGCGCCAGCAGACGCGAATCAGACAGGAACACTGAAGCTTTCTTT
size: -; V: TRBV9; D: -; J: TRBJ2-1; CDR3: CASSGEVGFASYNEQFF; DNA: TGTGCCAGCAGCGGAGAAGTCGGGTTCGCCTCCTACAATGAGCAGTTCTTC
size: once; V: TRBV5-4; D: TRBD1; J: TRBJ1-2; CDR3: CASSWGVGTDFYGYTF; DNA: TGTGCCAGCAGCTGGGGGGTTGGGACAGACTTCTATGGCTACACCTTC
size: -; V: TRBV3-1/TRBV3-2; D: -; J: TRBJ2-7; CDR3: CASSQGRGGGGYEQYF; DNA: TGTGCCAGCAGCCAAGGACGAGGGGGAGGGGGCTACGAGCAGTACTTC
size: -; V: TRBV7-8; D: -; J: TRBJ1-4; CDR3: CASSLAAGEEKLFF; DNA: TGTGCCAGCAGCTTAGCGGCAGGGGAGGAAAAACTGTTTTTT
size: -; V: TRBV7-8; D: -; J: TRBJ2-7; CDR3: CASSLRLASYEQYF; DNA: TGTGCCAGCAGCTTACGGCTAGCGTCCTACGAGCAGTACTTC
size: -; V: TRBV5-4; D: -; J: TRBJ2-7; CDR3: CASSSQGIAYEQYF; DNA: TGTGCCAGCAGCTCCCAGGGGATTGCCTACGAGCAGTACTTC
size: once; V: TRBV27; D: -; J: TRBJ1-5; CDR3: CASSLLLLSGLRDQPQHF; DNA: TGTGCCAGCAGTTTACTTCTCCTCTCAGGGCTGAGAGATCAGCCCCAGCATTTT
size: -; V: TRBV23-1; D: -; J: TRBJ1-2; CDR3: CASSREQNYGYTF; DNA: TGCGCCAGCAGCCGAGAACAGAACTATGGCTACACCTTC
size: -; V: TRBV3-1/TRBV3-2; D: TRBD1; J: TRBJ1-1; CDR3: CASGSYGTGGTNTEAFF; DNA: TGTGCCAGCGGATCATACGGGACAGGGGGCACGAACACTGAAGCTTTCTTT
size: -; V: TRBV19; D: TRBD1; J: TRBJ2-2; CDR3: CASSTQGAGELFF; DNA: TGTGCCAGTAGTACCCAGGGGGCCGGGGAGCTGTTTTTT
size: -; V: TRBV11-2; D: TRBD1; J: TRBJ2-5; CDR3: CASSLLTGIMFQETQYF; DNA: TGTGCCAGCAGCTTATTGACAGGGATTATGTTCCAAGAGACCCAGTACTTC
size: -; V: TRBV5-1; D: TRBD2; J: TRBJ2-7; CDR3: CASSLGTSGRKIYEQYF; DNA: TGCGCCAGCAGCTTAGGGACTAGCGGGAGGAAAATCTACGAGCAGTACTTC
size: -; V: TRBV7-9; D: TRBD1; J: TRBJ2-3; CDR3: CATKGTGTDTQYF; DNA: TGTGCCACCAAAGGGACAGGCACAGATACGCAGTATTTT
size: once; V: TRBV29-1; D: -; J: TRBJ2-5; CDR3: CSVVGAGETQYF; DNA: TGCAGCGTTGTTGGGGCGGGGGAGACCCAGTACTTC
size: -; V: TRBV6-5; D: TRBD2; J: TRBJ2-7; CDR3: CASRDSGGSYEQYF; DNA: TGTGCCAGCAGAGATAGCGGGGGCTCCTACGAGCAGTACTTC
size: -; V: TRBV6-5; D: TRBD1; J: TRBJ1-1; CDR3: CASSLLDRGNTEAFF; DNA: TGTGCCAGCAGCTTACTTGACAGGGGGAACACTGAAGCTTTCTTT
size: -; V: TRBV2; D: TRBD1; J: TRBJ1-6; CDR3: CASSSRQGSESPLHF; DNA: TGTGCCAGCAGTTCCAGACAGGGAAGTGAATCACCCCTCCACTTT
size: few; V: TRBV5-5; D: -; J: TRBJ2-7; CDR3: CASSRSLDAYEQYF; DNA: TGTGCCAGCAGCCGCTCATTAGATGCCTACGAGCAGTACTTC
size: -; V: TRBV18; D: -; J: TRBJ1-5; CDR3: CASSPEFSNQPQHF; DNA: TGTGCCAGCTCACCAGAGTTTAGCAATCAGCCCCAGCATTTT
size: -; V: TRBV18; D: -; J: TRBJ1-3; CDR3: CASSHPGPDTIYF; DNA: TGTGCCAGCTCACACCCAGGTCCGGACACCATATATTTT
size: -; V: TRBV12-3/TRBV12-4; D: -; J: TRBJ2-7; CDR3: CASTLQSSYEQYF; DNA: TGTGCCAGCACCCTACAGAGCTCCTACGAGCAGTACTTC
size: -; V: TRBV5-1; D: TRBD2; J: TRBJ2-7; CDR3: CASSPPGLAGVEQYF; DNA: TGCGCCAGCAGCCCCCCGGGACTAGCGGGAGTCGAGCAGTACTTC
size: -; V: TRBV15; D: TRBD2; J: TRBJ2-5; CDR3: CATSRGLAGGLETQYF; DNA: TGTGCCACCAGCAGGGGACTAGCGGGGGGGCTTGAGACCCAGTACTTC
size: -; V: TRBV6-2/TRBV6-3; D: -; J: TRBJ2-1; CDR3: CASSPYSTEQFF; DNA: TGTGCCAGCAGCCCCTATAGCACGGAGCAGTTCTTC
size: -; V: TRBV2; D: -; J: TRBJ2-1; CDR3: CASSEGRGEQFF; DNA: TGTGCCAGCAGTGAGGGTAGGGGTGAGCAGTTCTTC
size: -; V: TRBV5-4; D: TRBD2; J: TRBJ2-3; CDR3: CASSWQRGAPTDTQYF; DNA: TGTGCCAGCAGCTGGCAGCGGGGGGCCCCCACAGATACGCAGTATTTT
size: -; V: TRBV3-1/TRBV3-2; D: -; J: TRBJ2-2; CDR3: CASSGDWRNTGELFF; DNA: TGTGCCAGCAGCGGGGACTGGAGGAACACCGGGGAGCTGTTTTTT
size: -; V: TRBV15; D: -; J: TRBJ1-4; CDR3: CATSGSRRVYEKLFF; DNA: TGTGCCACCAGCGGGTCTCGTCGGGTTTACGAAAAACTGTTTTTT
size: -; V: TRBV7-9; D: -; J: TRBJ1-3; CDR3: CASSLGGSGNTIYF; DNA: TGTGCCAGCAGCTTGGGAGGATCTGGAAACACCATATATTTT